The 3 T cell receptor beta chains listed next were all sequenced from one sample in a study of blood T cell repertoires in COVID-19. Profiling relied on immunoSEQ multiplex PCR, and the TCRdb table lists in-frame clones only, not all of them. The table shows some 260,000 clones, with roughly 80% occurring only once. Sequenced material: peripheral blood. Receptors were obtained from a man aged 80 or over with acute or convalescent COVID-19.

The chain links TRBV20-1 to TRBJ2-7, with 9 bases aligning to TRBD2. The CDR3 has 15 residues. Germline lookup yields CDR1 DFQATT and CDR2 SNEGSKA (reference sequence). After removal of 3 bases from V and 3 bases from J, the junction contained 9 bases not matched to a gene. The CDR3 bases are TGCAGTGCTAGTGAGGCTAGCGGGATTCGCTACGAGCAGTACTTC. Translation: CSASEASGIRYEQYF.

The CDR3 reads CASSTGMTGELFF. CDR3 DNA sequence: TGTGCCAGCAGTACAGGGATGACCGGGGAGCTGTTTTTT. The chain carries TRBV6-5 and TRBJ2-2, with D maybe TRBD1 (6 bases). CDR3 size: 13 residues. V was trimmed by 5 bases and J by 5 bases, leaving 9 bases between them. CDR1 is MNHEY and CDR2 is SVGAGI in the germline V gene.

This chain links TRBV10-1 with TRBJ2-1, with D hard to call. Trimming shortened V by 3 bases and J by 2 bases, and 14 bases separated the two germline ends. CDR1 is WNHNN, CDR2 SYGVQD, per germline (reference sequence). The CDR3 sequence is 16 residues long. This chain's CDR3 is CASSEAPGVPYNEQFF. The CDR3 DNA reads as TGCGCCAGCAGTGAAGCTCCCGGAGTCCCCTACAATGAGCAGTTCTTC.